This TCR beta chain derives from a study of cytomegalovirus exposure and HLA in healthy donors. Looked up from germline, CDR1 is MDHEN and CDR2 is SYDVKM. The CDR3 consists of 15 residues. V dropped 7 bases and J dropped 2 bases, with 17 bases sitting between them. Researchers ran the PCR with 60 Vbeta and 13 Jbeta primers. Using immunoSEQ multiplex PCR, the repertoire was profiled, and TCRdb retains in-frame clones only, with some absent. The sample yields fewer than 300,000 clones, approximately 90% seen once. The gene calls are TRBV28 and TRBJ2-5; D is possibly TRBD2 (5 bases). The sequence came from a man in his forties in good health and CMV-seropositive. The sequencing sample was made of PBMCs. CDR3 coding DNA: TGTGCCAGCATGGAGGACGCGGACTCTCAAGAGACCCAGTACTTC. The encoded protein is CASMEDADSQETQYF.